These 25 T cell receptor beta chains were all obtained from the same sample, sequenced in a study of blood T cells in healthy people across ages. The authors ran a second PCR of 7 to 11 cycles using a sample-barcoded 5' primer and a J-beta primer mix. TCRdb reprocessed the 5' RACE reads with MiXCR, giving one entry per CDR3 protein. The data show roughly 500,000 distinct CDR3 sequences, with roughly 28% seen just once and about a fifth held by the top ten. Sequenced sample: blood. The source of these receptors is a woman aged 70-85 years in good health.

The V and J genes are TRBV19 and TRBJ1-1; D gene uncertain. The CDR3 is made up of 12 amino acids. Germline assignment: CDR1 LNHDA and CDR2 SQIVND (reference sequence). V lost 1 base to trimming and J lost 6 bases, with 6 bases between them. CDR3 amino acids: CASSIGPAEAFF. CDR3 coding DNA: TGTGCCAGTAGTATAGGACCGGCTGAAGCTTTCTTT.

This clonotype occurred a few times. This chain connects TRBV5-1 to TRBJ2-7; D gene ambiguous. V lost 0 bases, J lost 5 bases, and 12 bases lay in between. Looked up from germline, CDR1 is SGHRS and CDR2 is YFSETQ. The length of the CDR3 is 14 residues. The CDR3 coding sequence is TGCGCCAGCAGCTTGGAACCCGTTCTGGACGAGCAGTACTTC. Residues: CASSLEPVLDEQYF. Variable domain in full (rest from reference TRBV5-1 and TRBJ2-7): KAGVTQTPRYLIKTRGQQVTLSCSPISGHRSVSWYQQTPGQGLQFLFEYFSETQRNKGNFPGRFSGRQFSNSRSEMNVSTLELGDSALYLCASSLEPVLDEQYFGPGTRLTVT.

This clonotype was observed a handful of times. The CDR3: CSVQAGGNEQYF. The CDR3 bases are TGCAGTGTGCAAGCGGGGGGAAACGAGCAGTACTTC. This rearrangement joins TRBV20-1 to TRBJ2-7, with 9 bases identical to TRBD2. This CDR3 spans 12 amino acids. Germline V gene sequence: CDR1 DFQATT, CDR2 SNEGSKA (reference sequence). Trimming cost V 7 bases and J 5 bases; bases outside gene matches: 6.

The V gene is TRBV7-2, the J gene TRBJ2-5; D is unresolved. The CDR3 is 12 residues long. V lost 3 bases to trimming and J lost 8 bases, with 10 bases between them. Germline CDR1 and CDR2: SGHTA and FQGNSA. CDR3 in DNA: TGTGCCAGCAGCTTTGGGATTGGAACCCAGTACTTC. It yields the protein CASSFGIGTQYF.

This sequence joins TRBV20-1 and TRBJ2-3, with D perhaps TRBD1 or TRBD2 (5 bases each). Trimming took off 1 base at V and 8 bases at J, with 13 bases between the two ends. This CDR3 has 13 residues. Germline CDR1 is DFQATT and CDR2 is SNEGSKA (reference sequence). The CDR3 spells CSARVSGRPTQYF. The CDR3 bases are TGCAGTGCTAGAGTCTCGGGACGACCTACGCAGTATTTT.

The rearrangement links TRBV5-1 to TRBJ2-5; 8 bases align to TRBD1. Germline values: CDR1 SGHRS, CDR2 YFSETQ. There are 14 residues in the CDR3. V was pared by 3 bases and J by 8 bases, with 9 bases of the junction left unmatched. CDR3 amino acids: CASSYPGQEGTQYF. The CDR3, as DNA: TGCGCCAGCAGCTATCCGGGACAGGAAGGAACCCAGTACTTC.

This clonotype was observed a handful of times. The J gene is TRBJ1-2, the V gene TRBV25-1; TRBD1 matches at 7 bases. V gave up 9 bases and J gave up 7 bases; unmatched junction bases: 2. CDR1 is MGHDK, CDR2 SYGVNS, per germline. The CDR3 is 10 residues long. The CDR3 here is CARYRGGYTF. CDR3 DNA: TGTGCCAGGTACAGGGGTGGCTACACCTTC.

This clonotype showed up just a few times. V is TRBV29-1 and J is TRBJ2-7; D uncertain. The length of the CDR3 is 12 residues. Trimming took off 4 bases at V and 6 bases at J, with 13 bases between the two ends. Germline V gene lookup returns CDR1 SQVTM and CDR2 ANQGSEA. The CDR3 is CSVGVTWGEQYF. DNA of the CDR3: TGCAGCGTTGGCGTCACGTGGGGCGAGCAGTACTTC.

This chain connects TRBV3-1 to TRBJ2-6; D remains unclear. V shed 1 base and J shed 5 bases, with 9 bases lying between them. This CDR3 has 15 amino acids. Germline V gene sequence: CDR1 LGHDT, CDR2 YNNKEL (reference sequence). The CDR3 nucleotides read TGTGCCAGCAGCCAAGTCTGGGAACGGGCCAACGTCCTGACTTTC. Its translation is CASSQVWERANVLTF.

V usage is TRBV5-6 and J usage is TRBJ1-2; D not resolved. CDR3 length: 13 amino acids. With 2 bases removed from V and 6 bases from J, the gap between germline ends came to 11 bases. Germline CDR1 SGHDT, CDR2 YYEEEE. CDR3 sequence: CASSLRKANGYTF. The CDR3 region has the DNA TGTGCCAGCAGCTTACGCAAAGCGAATGGCTACACCTTC.

The chain joins TRBV20-1 to TRBJ1-1; the match to TRBD1 covers 7 bases. The length of the CDR3 is 15 residues. Germline V lookup: CDR1 DFQATT, CDR2 SNEGSKA (reference sequence). The ends lost 0 bases at V and 7 bases at J; junction bases unmatched: 11. The CDR3 here is CSARDPPRGRNEAFF. The CDR3, as DNA: TGCAGTGCTAGAGATCCCCCGAGGGGGCGAAATGAAGCTTTCTTT.

The chain uses TRBV28 and TRBJ1-2; D gene uncertain. The CDR3 loop spans 13 amino acids. V dropped 2 bases and J dropped 6 bases, with 10 bases sitting between them. The V gene's germline CDR1 is MDHEN and CDR2 SYDVKM. CDR3 nucleotide sequence: TGTGCCAGCAGTTTAAGTATGCGGAATGGCTACACCTTC. It encodes CASSLSMRNGYTF.

This clonotype was observed a few times. The chain uses TRBV7-2 and TRBJ2-5; D unresolved. The CDR3 extends over 11 amino acids. Trimming removed 6 bases from V and 5 bases from J, with 7 bases in between. Germline V gene lookup returns CDR1 SGHTA and CDR2 FQGNSA. This CDR3 is CASRISETQYF. The DNA of the CDR3 is TGTGCCAGCAGGATATCTGAGACCCAGTACTTC.

This clonotype was detected many times. The chain has TRBV5-1 and TRBJ2-7; D perhaps matches TRBD1 (6 bases). CDR1 is SGHRS, CDR2 YFSETQ, per germline. This CDR3 is built from 14 residues. V was shortened by 0 bases and J by 1 base, with 8 bases between the two germline ends. CDR3 region: CASSLGGQSYEQYF. CDR3 in DNA: TGCGCCAGCAGCTTGGGAGGACAGTCCTACGAGCAGTACTTC.

This clonotype was seen only a few times. The gene calls are TRBV24-1 and TRBJ2-1; 10 bases line up with TRBD2. CDR1 is KGHDR and CDR2 is SFDVKD in the germline V gene. Unmatched junction bases numbered 8, after V lost 2 bases and J lost 2 bases. The CDR3 extends over 18 amino acids. In DNA form, the CDR3 reads TGTGCCACCAGTGATTCTGACCCGACTAGCGGGCCCTACAATGAGCAGTTCTTC. It translates to CATSDSDPTSGPYNEQFF.

The chain is built from TRBV14 and TRBJ1-1, with D tentatively TRBD1 (6 bases). CDR3 length: 15 amino acids. Trimming left V 6 bases short and J 1 base short, with 15 bases between. Germline lookup yields CDR1 SGHDN and CDR2 FVKESK. CDR3 in amino acids: CASSHRTVQNTEAFF. The CDR3 region has the DNA TGTGCCAGCAGTCACAGGACAGTCCAGAACACTGAAGCTTTCTTT.

V usage is TRBV20-1 and J usage is TRBJ2-3, with D possibly matching TRBD1 (6 bases). V lost 5 bases and J 0 bases, leaving 12 bases between the germline ends. The CDR3 is 14 residues long. Germline V gene sequence: CDR1 DFQATT, CDR2 SNEGSKA (reference sequence). The CDR3 bases are TGCAGTGCTGTCGGACAGACTAGCACAGATACGCAGTATTTT. Translated: CSAVGQTSTDTQYF.

This clonotype showed up just a few times. The V gene is TRBV6-5, the J gene TRBJ2-1, with a possible D match to TRBD1 (6 bases). Trimming pared 7 bases from V and 5 bases from J, leaving 9 bases between. This CDR3 is 12 amino acids long. The germline V gene has CDR1 MNHEY and CDR2 SVGAGI. This CDR3 is CASTRGNNEQFF. As DNA, the CDR3 is TGTGCCAGCACAAGGGGGAACAATGAGCAGTTCTTC.

Notes on this clonotype: A read error may explain this, as a much larger clone is one base away. The chain recombines TRBV12-3 or TRBV12-4 with TRBJ1-6; 7 nucleotides line up with TRBD1. This CDR3 has 14 amino acids. This CDR3 reads CACSPTGLDSPLHF. DNA of the CDR3: TGTGCCTGCAGCCCGACAGGGTTGGATTCACCCCTCCACTTT.

The gene calls are TRBV5-1 and TRBJ2-1; D gene unclear. The germline V gene has CDR1 SGHRS and CDR2 YFSETQ. The CDR3 has 12 residues. V was pared by 5 bases and J by 5 bases, with 8 bases between. CDR3 sequence reads: CASSRSHNEQFF. CDR3 DNA sequence: TGCGCCAGCAGTAGGTCCCACAATGAGCAGTTCTTC.

This clonotype was seen more than once but under ten times. V usage is TRBV4-3 and J usage is TRBJ2-6; D is possibly TRBD1 (5 bases). V shed 0 bases and J shed 4 bases, with 16 bases lying between them. Per the germline V gene, CDR1 is LGHNA and CDR2 is YSLEER. The length of the CDR3 is 18 residues. The CDR3 protein is CASSQDGRGASGANVLTF. The CDR3 nucleotides are TGCGCCAGCAGCCAAGATGGAAGGGGCGCGTCCGGGGCCAACGTCCTGACTTTC.

V usage is TRBV7-6 and J usage is TRBJ1-6, with D perhaps matching TRBD1 (5 bases). V was pared by 0 bases and J by 9 bases, with 12 bases between. CDR3 size: 15 residues. The germline gives CDR1 SGHVS, CDR2 FNYEAQ. In nucleotides, the CDR3 is TGTGCCAGCAGCTTAGCAGGGGAGGGTGGTTCACCCCTCCACTTT. It codes for CASSLAGEGGSPLHF.

The chain couples TRBV7-3 to TRBJ2-3; 9 bases line up with TRBD1. CDR3 size: 18 residues. CDR1 and CDR2 (germline): SGHTA, FQGTGA. Trimming took 6 bases from V and 2 from J; bases not matched to a gene: 15. The CDR3 loop is CASSPGGLGTGFTDTQYF. The CDR3 DNA reads as TGTGCCAGCAGTCCCGGAGGGTTAGGGACAGGGTTCACAGATACGCAGTATTTT.

There are a few counts of this clonotype. CDR3 DNA sequence: TGTGCCTGGAGTGCCCAAACAGGGTTTGGGCAGTACTTC. It codes for CAWSAQTGFGQYF. The chain employs TRBV30 and TRBJ2-7, with TRBD1 as a possible D gene (6 bases). The CDR3 is 13 residues long. Germline CDR1 GTSNPN, CDR2 SVGIG (reference sequence). The V end lost 1 base, the J end lost 9 bases, and 16 bases lay between the germline ends.

This clonotype came up a few times. The rearrangement joins TRBV6-5 to TRBJ2-5; D is possibly TRBD1 or TRBD2 (5 bases each). V lost 4 bases and J lost 6, with 18 bases in between. The CDR3 is made up of 15 amino acids. CDR1 and CDR2 from the germline V gene are MNHEY and SVGAGI. CDR3 nucleotides: TGTGCCAGCAGTTTGGGGCCGGGACCTGAGAAGACCCAGTACTTC. Its protein product is CASSLGPGPEKTQYF.